The next 27 T cell receptor beta chains were all read from a single sample in a study of tumor-infiltrating lymphocytes in primary liver carcinoma. Unsorted bulk tissue, about 19-32 mg of it, served as the source for co-extraction of RNA and DNA. Using a constant-region primer together with ProtoScript II reverse transcriptase, TCR beta cDNA was made from approximately 0.55 ug of total RNA. Researchers made the TCR beta libraries by running three nested multiplex PCR rounds with slightly modified ARM-PCR. It was with TRBV1-TRBV30 forward primers and a C-beta reverse primer that the first two PCR rounds were run, at 10 cycles each. TCRdb re-called the multiplex PCR reads through MiXCR, storing one row per CDR3 protein. The sample carries roughly 49,000 distinct CDR3 sequences, 71% recorded once. The sample taken for sequencing was liver tumor tissue from sampling region 5. Sample subset: tumor region T5, tumor centre. Every receptor here comes from a middle-aged man with primary liver carcinoma and hepatitis B virus infection.

In this sample, this clonotype turned up a few times. The chain carries TRBV28 and TRBJ2-1, with 8 bases lining up with TRBD1. The CDR3 runs 14 residues. In germline, CDR1 is MDHEN, CDR2 SYDVKM. J was trimmed by 4 bases and V by 7 bases; bases with no gene match: 6. CDR3 sequence (DNA): TGTGCCAGCAAAGACAGGGGCGATTACAATGAGCAGTTCTTC. Its translation: CASKDRGDYNEQFF.

Comment on this clonotype: Germline is not matched at one junction end, which may reflect a read error. The chain combines TRBV28 with TRBJ2-3; 8 bases fit TRBD2. Germline V gene sequence: CDR1 MDHEN, CDR2 SYDVKM. The CDR3 is 16 amino acids. CDR3 amino acids: CACSSREGRRADTQYF. For the CDR3, the DNA is TGTGCCTGCAGTTCCCGGGAGGGTAGGCGGGCAGATACGCAGTATTTT.

As to this clonotype: As the CDR3 is not closed by the conserved phenylalanine or tryptophan, this likely results from a read error. The J gene is TRBJ1-5, the V gene TRBV4-2; weak D call: TRBD1 (6 bases). In germline, CDR1 is LGHNA, CDR2 YNFKEQ. V was pared by 4 bases and J by 3 bases, with 13 bases between. The CDR3 is 15 residues long. CDR3 in amino acids: CASSPGGGYNQPQHL. The CDR3 DNA follows: TGTGCCAGCAGCCCTGGAGGGGGTTACAATCAGCCCCAGCATCTT.

The V gene is TRBV6-5, the J gene TRBJ2-3; D is undetermined. Germline CDR1 MNHEY, CDR2 SVGAGI. V shed 4 bases and J shed 7 bases, with 12 bases lying between them. The CDR3 has 13 residues. The CDR3 spells CASSFQAPYTQYF. Written as DNA, the CDR3 is TGTGCCAGCAGTTTCCAGGCTCCATATACGCAGTATTTT.

A note on this clonotype: One junction end disagrees with the germline gene, perhaps due to a read error. The J gene is TRBJ2-2, the V gene TRBV9; TRBD2 agrees at 7 bases. Germline values: CDR1 SGDLS, CDR2 YYNGEE. This CDR3 has 16 amino acids. The CDR3 DNA is TGTGTCAGCAGCGTAGATAGTCCTAGCGGCACCGGGGAGCTGTTTTTT. Translation: CVSSVDSPSGTGELFF. Full variable domain (outside the CDR3, taken from reference TRBV9 and TRBJ2-2): DSGVTQTPKHLITATGQRVTLRCSPRSGDLSVYWYQQSLDQGLQFLIQYYNGEERAKGNILERFSAQQFPDLHSELNLSSLELGDSALYFCVSSVDSPSGTGELFFGEGSRLTVL.

This clonotype counts as large. The chain links TRBV11-2 to TRBJ2-1; D call uncertain. The germline V gene encodes CDR1 SGHAT and CDR2 FQNNGV. With 4 bases removed from V and 7 bases from J, the gap between germline ends came to 14 bases. The CDR3 has 14 amino acids. The CDR3 protein is CASSSAAGGNEQFF. DNA of the CDR3: TGTGCCAGCAGCTCCGCTGCAGGCGGTAATGAGCAGTTCTTC.

V and J are TRBV4-1 and TRBJ2-3, with D tentatively TRBD2 (6 bases). The CDR3 runs to 17 residues. The V gene's germline CDR1 is MGHRA and CDR2 YSYEKL. Trimming stripped 3 bases from V and 4 bases from J, with 20 bases between. The CDR3 sequence: CASSQDGTHSSADTQYF. In nucleotides, the CDR3 is TGCGCCAGCAGCCAGGATGGTACACATTCTAGCGCAGATACGCAGTATTTT.

As for this clonotype: The CDR3 does not end in the conserved phenylalanine or tryptophan, so this is likely a read error. The limits of the CDR3 on the DNA are not certain, so only TCRdb's listed CDR3 is given. The rearrangement links TRBV6-1 to TRBJ2-7. Germline CDR1 and CDR2: MNHNS and SASEGT. The CDR3 contains 13 residues when both ends are counted. The CDR3: CASSEWAFYELYL.

Comments on this clonotype: Likely a read error: the CDR3 ends without its conserved phenylalanine or tryptophan. The rearrangement uses TRBV11-2 and TRBJ2-3; a weak D match, TRBD1 (5 bases). Near its end, the DNA agrees better with TRBJ1-5, so the J call may be wrong. This CDR3 has 14 amino acids. The V gene's germline CDR1 is SGHAT and CDR2 FQNNGV. The CDR3 coding sequence is TGTGCCGGAGGGGTACGGGAGCCCGCAGATACGCAGCATTCT. It specifies CAGGVREPADTQHS.

Details on this clonotype: Mismatch with germline at one junction end may stem from a read error. The V gene is TRBV6-6, the J gene TRBJ2-1; 9 bases match TRBD1. Looked up from germline, CDR1 is MNHNY and CDR2 is SVGAGI (reference sequence). CDR3 size: 15 residues. CDR3 sequence: CPSSCPDRGGNDQFF. In DNA form, the CDR3 reads TGTCCCAGCAGTTGCCCGGACAGGGGTGGCAATGACCAGTTCTTC.

As to this clonotype: A much larger clone is a single base away; this may be a read error. J is TRBJ2-1 and V is TRBV28, with D possibly TRBD2 on 6 matching bases. The CDR3 is 14 residues long. CDR1 is MDHEN and CDR2 is SYDVKM in the germline V gene. Here the CDR3 DNA reads TGTGCCAGCAGTTCCCCGGGACTCTTCAATGAGCGGTTCTTC. Translating it yields CASSSPGLFNERFF.

Concerning this clonotype: One end of the junction does not line up with germline, which may come from a read error. The chain joins TRBV11-2 to TRBJ1-3; a weak D match, TRBD1 (6 bases). The CDR3 has 14 amino acids. Germline V CDR1 and CDR2: SGHAT, FQNNGV. The CDR3, as DNA: TGTACCAACAGCAAGGGGGAGAATAGAAACACTATATATTTT. Protein product: CTNSKGENRNTIYF.

Worth noting for this clonotype: The junction shows a germline mismatch at one end, possibly a read error. This sequence joins TRBV6-1 and TRBJ2-7, with D uncertain. The CDR3 has 12 amino acids. CDR1 MNHNS and CDR2 SASEGT come from the germline V gene. CDR3 in DNA: TGTGCCTGCAGTGAAATGACGGTCGAGCAGTACTTC. Translating it yields CACSEMTVEQYF.

About this clonotype itself: Relative to the germline gene, one junction end is altered; a read error may explain this. This chain connects TRBV11-2 to TRBJ2-1; the match to TRBD2 covers 12 bases. CDR1 SGHAT and CDR2 FQNNGV come from the germline V gene. The CDR3 has 16 residues. The CDR3 loop reads CASSIRLAGDLNEQFF. DNA of the CDR3: TGTGCCAGCAGCATTCGACTAGCGGGAGATCTCAATGAACAGTTCTTC. The full variable domain, in which reference TRBV11-2 and TRBJ2-1 provide the parts outside the CDR3, is EAGVAQSPRYKIIEKRQSVAFWCNPISGHATLYWYQQILGQGPKLLIQFQNNGVVDDSQLPKDRFSAERLKGVDSTLKIQPAKLEDSAVYLCASSIRLAGDLNEQFFGPGTRLTVL.

This clonotype turned up a few times. The genes are TRBV28 and TRBJ2-1; 12 nucleotides agree with TRBD1. This CDR3 region has 16 residues. Germline lookup yields CDR1 MDHEN and CDR2 SYDVKM. Germline trimming cut 5 bases from V and 7 bases from J; bases unmatched to any gene: 9. The CDR3 region has the DNA TGTGCCAGCAGTACCCCGGGACAGGGGGCGAGTAATGAGCAGTTCTTC. Amino acid sequence: CASSTPGQGASNEQFF.

This clonotype occurred many times. The V gene is TRBV10-2, the J gene TRBJ2-3; D may match TRBD1 or TRBD2 (6 bases each). Per germline, CDR1 WSHSY and CDR2 SAAADI. This CDR3 comprises 14 residues. Trimming took 6 bases from V and 0 from J, leaving 10 bases between them. The chain's CDR3 is CASRLGGSTDTQYF. The CDR3 nucleotides read TGCGCCAGCAGGCTAGGGGGGAGCACAGATACGCAGTATTTT.

Comments on this clonotype: One junction end does not reproduce the germline sequence, and a read error may be involved. The gene calls are TRBV4-1 and TRBJ1-5, with TRBD1 as a possible D gene (6 bases). The CDR3 is 15 residues long. Per the germline V gene, CDR1 is MGHRA and CDR2 is YSYEKL. CDR3 loop: CASSPGEVGHQRQRF. CDR3 in DNA: TGCGCCAGCAGTCCAGGGGAGGTTGGTCATCAGCGCCAGCGTTTT.

This clonotype was detected a few times. The genes are TRBV7-2 and TRBJ2-2; D uncertain. The germline V and J ends were trimmed by 0 bases and 7 bases, with 9 bases remaining between them. This CDR3 has 14 amino acids. Germline values: CDR1 SGHTA, CDR2 FQGNSA. This CDR3 is CASSLALSDGELFF. CDR3 in DNA: TGTGCCAGCAGCTTAGCGCTAAGCGACGGGGAGCTGTTTTTT.

The table lists this clonotype with a count of one. The chain employs TRBV10-3 and TRBJ2-3, with TRBD2 matching 7 bases. CDR1 and CDR2 (germline): ENHRY, SYGVKD. CDR3 size: 15 residues. V shed 4 bases and J 7 bases; nucleotides not matched to a gene: 11. The CDR3 DNA is TGTGCCATCAGTGCTGAGGCCAGCGGGACCTATACGCAGTATTTT. This encodes CAISAEASGTYTQYF.

This clonotype occurred a few times. This sequence may be a read error, since a much larger clone differs from it by one base. V usage is TRBV5-8 and J usage is TRBJ2-4; tentatively, D is TRBD1 (5 bases). This CDR3 is built from 14 residues. V gave up 2 bases and J gave up 13 bases, with 19 bases separating them. Germline V gene sequence: CDR1 SGHTS, CDR2 YDEGEE. The CDR3 DNA reads TGTGCCAGCAGCTTAGGGGTTAGTGAGGCCATGCAGTACTTC. It specifies CASSLGVSEAMQYF.

Notes on this clonotype: Given a much more abundant clone one base away, this may be a read error. The chain has TRBV28 and TRBJ1-3; a possible D gene is TRBD1 (6 bases). The CDR3 consists of 18 residues. The germline CDR1 and CDR2 sequences are MDHEN and SYDVKM. DNA of the CDR3: TGTGCCTGCAGTACCCCGGTCGACAGGCGTCGTCCAGGAAACACCATATATTTT. This sequence encodes CACSTPVDRRRPGNTIYF.

On this clonotype itself: Possible read error: a much larger clone is one base away. The rearrangement uses TRBV21-1 and TRBJ1-1; the D call of TRBD1 is as the table states it, not checked on the DNA. TRBV21-1 is tagged as a pseudogene. This CDR3 has 17 amino acids. The CDR3 bases are TGTACCAGCAGCAAAGACAAAGAGCCGGGATTTTGGACTGAAGCTTTCTTT. Residues: CTSSKDKEPGFWTEAFF.

As regards this clonotype: A much larger clone is a single base away; this may be a read error. The chain is built from TRBV5-8 and TRBJ2-1; a possible D gene is TRBD2 (5 bases). In germline, CDR1 is SGHTS, CDR2 YDEGEE. The CDR3 is made up of 13 amino acids. CDR3 in amino acids: CASSQTSYNEQLF. The CDR3 DNA is TGTGCCAGCAGCCAAACTAGTTACAATGAGCAGCTCTTC.

This clonotype was counted at least ten times. The chain carries TRBV29-1 and TRBJ1-2, with a tentative D call TRBD1 (5 bases). This CDR3 is built from 11 residues. Looked up from germline, CDR1 is SQVTM and CDR2 is ANQGSEA. V was clipped by 3 bases and J by 7 bases, with 9 bases between them. The CDR3 spells CSVDRVLGYTF. The CDR3 DNA reads TGCAGCGTTGACAGGGTTCTTGGCTACACCTTC.

The sample holds many counts of this clonotype. This chain joins TRBV13 and TRBJ1-1; a possible D gene is TRBD1 (5 bases). From germline, CDR1 is PRHDT and CDR2 FYEKMQ (reference sequence). The CDR3 extends over 12 amino acids. V lost 1 base, J lost 13 bases, and 13 bases lay in between. The CDR3 region has the DNA TGTGCCAGCAGCTTAGTAGGACTGGGACTTTTCTTT. Protein sequence: CASSLVGLGLFF.

Points on this clonotype: Given the absence of the conserved phenylalanine or tryptophan at the CDR3 end, a read error is likely. This rearrangement joins TRBV29-1 to TRBJ2-1; no clear D gene. Germline-derived CDR1 and CDR2 are SQVTM and ANQGSEA. This CDR3 has 11 residues. CDR3 amino acids: CSPQLDNQQFI. The CDR3 DNA reads TGCAGCCCCCAGCTAGACAATCAGCAGTTCATC.

This chain uses TRBV20-1 with TRBJ2-5; the D is unclear. The CDR3 covers 17 residues. V lost 5 bases and J lost 1, with 23 bases in between. Germline V gives CDR1 DFQATT, CDR2 SNEGSKA (reference sequence). In DNA form, the CDR3 reads TGCAGTGCTGGTCTTGCATTCCCTTCTAGATTCCAAGAGACCCAGTACTTC. Protein sequence: CSAGLAFPSRFQETQYF.